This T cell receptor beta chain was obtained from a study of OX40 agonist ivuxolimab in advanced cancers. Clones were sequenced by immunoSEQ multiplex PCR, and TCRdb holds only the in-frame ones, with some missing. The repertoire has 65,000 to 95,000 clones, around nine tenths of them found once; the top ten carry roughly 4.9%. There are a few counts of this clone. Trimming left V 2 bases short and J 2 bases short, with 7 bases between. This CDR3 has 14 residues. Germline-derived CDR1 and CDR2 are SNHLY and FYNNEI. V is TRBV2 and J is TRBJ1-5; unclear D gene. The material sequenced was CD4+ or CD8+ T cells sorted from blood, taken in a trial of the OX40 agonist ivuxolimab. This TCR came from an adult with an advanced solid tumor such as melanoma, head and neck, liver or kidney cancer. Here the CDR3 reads CASSELSRNQPQHF. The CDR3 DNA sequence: TGTGCCAGCAGTGAACTCAGCCGCAATCAGCCCCAGCATTTT.